Described below is a single TCR beta chain sequence and its context. Its antigen is still unknown. Assay used: immunoSEQ multiplex PCR; TCRdb lists only in-frame clones, some missing. The data contain approximately 30,000 clones, around 86% of them seen just once; the ten biggest clones take up about 8.6%. The entry originates in a study of neoadjuvant nivolumab and ipilimumab in lung cancer. Study-level results: Only a single major-pathologic-response sample was available for clonality analysis.

The material sequenced was tumor tissue, taken after neoadjuvant nivolumab, alone or with ipilimumab, at or shortly before surgery. This clonotype originated in an adult with non-small cell lung cancer.

CDR3 nucleotide sequence: TGTGCCAGCAGCTCGGTGGGGCGGGAAAAACTGTTTTTT. Its translation is CASSSVGREKLFF. The V and J genes are TRBV6-1 and TRBJ1-4, with D tentatively TRBD1 (5 bases). The CDR3 is 13 amino acids. Trimming removed 6 bases at V and 8 bases at J, with 13 bases between. CDR1 and CDR2 from the germline V gene are MNHNS and SASEGT.